This TCR beta chain was recovered during a study of T-cell memory formation after mild COVID-19. MiXCR, applied by TCRdb to the 5' RACE reads, yields one record per CDR3 protein. Among roughly 610,000 distinct CDR3 sequences, around a sixth were seen once, and the ten largest hold about 7.4%. The germline CDR1 and CDR2 sequences are KGHSH and LQKENI. V shed 6 bases and J shed 5 bases, with 16 bases lying between them. The CDR3 runs 14 residues. The clonotype originates from an adult woman who had mild COVID-19 (a few samples of this study predate the infection). Cell type and time point are not known. The rearrangement joins TRBV18 to TRBJ2-5, with D tentatively TRBD1 (6 bases). The sample comprised PBMCs or a T cell subset sorted from them (not recorded which). The CDR3 region is CASSPTGTLETQYF. The CDR3 nucleotides are TGTGCCAGCTCCCCAACCGGGACATTGGAGACCCAGTACTTC.